These 23 T cell receptor beta chains originate from one sample sequenced in a study of cytomegalovirus exposure and HLA in healthy donors. The PCR made use of 60 Vbeta and 13 Jbeta primers. Only in-frame clones appear in the TCRdb table, and some are missing; sequencing was by immunoSEQ multiplex PCR. The sample has some 170,000 clones; 80% to 90% are singletons. Sequencing was done on a sample of PBMCs. The receptor set was obtained from a woman between 18 and 29 years old in good health and CMV-seropositive.

This clone showed up just once. The gene calls are TRBV7-6 and TRBJ2-7; tentative D call: TRBD1 (5 bases). From germline, CDR1 is SGHVS and CDR2 FNYEAQ. This CDR3 has 16 residues. V was pared by 1 base and J by 2 bases, with 15 bases between. The DNA of the CDR3 is TGTGCCAGCAGCTTAGACAATCAACAGGATACCTACGAGCAGTACTTC. Amino acids: CASSLDNQQDTYEQYF.

The table lists this clone with a few counts. The chain has TRBV30 and TRBJ1-1; D is undetermined. From germline, CDR1 is GTSNPN and CDR2 SVGIG (reference sequence). V was trimmed by 2 bases and J by 10 bases, leaving 11 bases between them. The CDR3 sequence is 11 residues long. CDR3 coding DNA: TGTGCCTGGAGTTCTGAATTCGGAGCTTTCTTT. Translation: CAWSSEFGAFF.

The CDR3 region has the DNA TGCGCCAGCAGCTATAGCGGGGGGGGGATCTCCTACGAGCAGTACTTC. Its protein product is CASSYSGGGISYEQYF. The chain carries TRBV5-1 and TRBJ2-7; 11 bases are a match to TRBD2. Germline V gene sequence: CDR1 SGHRS, CDR2 YFSETQ. The CDR3 has 16 residues. Germline trimming cut 3 bases from V and 0 bases from J; bases unmatched to any gene: 5.

The chain employs TRBV27 and TRBJ2-2; possibly TRBD1 for D (5 bases). V was cut by 2 bases and J by 0 bases, with 19 bases left in between. The germline V gene encodes CDR1 MNHEY and CDR2 SMNVEV (reference sequence). This CDR3 contains 19 residues. The CDR3 sequence is CASSLAWTTLRPNTGELFF. The CDR3 bases are TGTGCCAGCAGTTTAGCGTGGACAACCTTAAGACCGAACACCGGGGAGCTGTTTTTT.

The rearrangement uses TRBV9 and TRBJ2-1; 7 bases are a match to TRBD1. CDR1 is SGDLS, CDR2 YYNGEE, per germline. The CDR3 has 15 amino acids. After removal of 0 bases from V and 6 bases from J, the junction contained 6 bases not matched to a gene. CDR3 residues: CASSVGAGGGNEQFF. The CDR3 nucleotides read TGTGCCAGCAGCGTAGGGGCAGGGGGTGGCAATGAGCAGTTCTTC. Drawing the rest from reference TRBV9 and TRBJ2-1, the complete variable domain is DSGVTQTPKHLITATGQRVTLRCSPRSGDLSVYWYQQSLDQGLQFLIQYYNGEERAKGNILERFSAQQFPDLHSELNLSSLELGDSALYFCASSVGAGGGNEQFFGPGTRLTVL.

The genes are TRBV9 and TRBJ2-7; TRBD2 matches at 8 bases. In germline, CDR1 is SGDLS, CDR2 YYNGEE. CDR3 length: 14 amino acids. Trimming cost V 3 bases and J 3 bases; bases outside gene matches: 5. The CDR3 DNA reads as TGTGCCAGCAGCGCGGGAGGGCCTCGCTACGAGCAGTACTTC. It yields the protein CASSAGGPRYEQYF.

V and J are TRBV9 and TRBJ1-1; D is unclear. V was cut by 6 bases and J by 2 bases, with 14 bases left in between. The CDR3 spans 14 residues. CDR1 is SGDLS and CDR2 is YYNGEE in the germline V gene. CDR3: CASIGEGENTEAFF. Written as DNA, the CDR3 is TGTGCCAGCATTGGAGAAGGTGAAAACACTGAAGCTTTCTTT.

The genes are TRBV7-9 and TRBJ1-6, with D unclear. Trimming left V 1 base short and J 0 bases short, with 7 bases between. CDR3 length equals 16 residues. Germline loops: CDR1 SEHNR, CDR2 FQNEAQ (reference sequence). The CDR3 loop reads CASSLDGSSYNSPLHF. CDR3 nucleotide sequence: TGTGCCAGCAGCTTAGATGGGAGCTCCTATAATTCACCCCTCCACTTT.

This chain links TRBV30 with TRBJ2-1; 7 positions match TRBD2. From germline, CDR1 is GTSNPN and CDR2 SVGIG (reference sequence). The CDR3 spans 11 residues. With V trimmed by 5 bases and J by 8 bases, 3 bases remained unmatched. The CDR3 loop is CAWGLVHEQFF. The CDR3 DNA follows: TGTGCCTGGGGACTAGTGCATGAGCAGTTCTTC.

The chain joins TRBV28 to TRBJ1-4, with D unresolved. The ends were cut back, 7 bases at V and 7 bases at J, with 19 bases in the middle. Looked up from germline, CDR1 is MDHEN and CDR2 is SYDVKM. The CDR3 has 15 amino acids. The CDR3 here is CASMSRLVDFEKLFF. For the CDR3, the DNA is TGTGCCAGCATGTCCCGTTTGGTAGACTTTGAAAAACTGTTTTTT.

The chain combines TRBV7-9 with TRBJ2-1, with D possibly being TRBD2 (5 bases). This CDR3 comprises 14 residues. Per the germline V gene, CDR1 is SEHNR and CDR2 is FQNEAQ (reference sequence). Deletions cut 9 bases from V and 3 bases from J, with 15 bases between. CDR3 in amino acids: CARASGGLYNEQFF. The CDR3 nucleotides are TGTGCCAGGGCGTCGGGCGGACTCTACAATGAGCAGTTCTTC.

V and J are TRBV9 and TRBJ2-5; 9 bases align to TRBD1. Germline CDR1 and CDR2: SGDLS and YYNGEE. The junction had 6 bases not matched to a gene; V was cut back by 3 bases and J by 6 bases. CDR3 length equals 14 residues. The CDR3 protein is CASSAGTGLKTQYF. The CDR3 bases are TGTGCCAGCAGCGCCGGGACAGGGTTAAAGACCCAGTACTTC.

The chain employs TRBV5-1 and TRBJ2-3; 7 bases are a match to TRBD2. Per germline, CDR1 SGHRS and CDR2 YFSETQ. The CDR3 spans 14 residues. The J segment lost 4 bases and the V segment lost 4 bases, leaving 6 bases of the junction unmatched. The CDR3 DNA sequence: TGCGCCAGCAGCCAAACTAGCGCGGCAGATACGCAGTATTTT. It is translated as CASSQTSAADTQYF.

The chain recombines TRBV7-2 with TRBJ1-6, with D possibly TRBD1 on 6 matching bases. The CDR3 length is 15 residues. Germline assignment: CDR1 SGHTA and CDR2 FQGNSA. The V end lost 7 bases, the J end lost 4 bases, and 14 bases lay between the germline ends. In DNA, the CDR3 is TGTGCCAGCAAGGGGGGGGGACCATATAATTCACCCCTCCACTTT. Amino acids: CASKGGGPYNSPLHF.

The rearrangement uses TRBV6-1 and TRBJ2-5; D is possibly TRBD2 (5 bases). The CDR3 loop spans 15 amino acids. V lost 1 base, J lost 1 base, and 10 bases lay in between. The germline V gene encodes CDR1 MNHNS and CDR2 SASEGT. This CDR3 reads CASSEVHGVQETQYF. The DNA for the CDR3 is TGTGCCAGCAGTGAAGTACACGGGGTCCAAGAGACCCAGTACTTC.

CDR3 residues: CASSRRTSGGLTDTQYF. The CDR3 coding sequence is TGTGCCAGCAGCCGTCGGACTAGCGGGGGACTCACAGATACGCAGTATTTT. The V gene is TRBV7-2, the J gene TRBJ2-3; 13 nucleotides align to TRBD2. CDR3 length: 17 residues. V shed 5 bases and J 2 bases; nucleotides not matched to a gene: 7. Germline V gene data show CDR1 as SGHTA and CDR2 as FQGNSA.

Note on this clone: At one of its ends the junction is not consistent with the germline gene, which may arise from a read error. The rearrangement joins TRBV5-5 to TRBJ2-7; 7 bases agree with TRBD1. Germline V gives CDR1 SGHKS, CDR2 YYEKEE (reference sequence). The CDR3 is made up of 17 amino acids. CDR3 nucleotides: TGCGCCAGCAGCCAACTTATTCTTGAAGGGGGCGCGTACGAGCAGTACTTC. Translated: CASSQLILEGGAYEQYF. The entire variable domain, with the rest obtained from reference TRBV5-5 and TRBJ2-7, is as follows: DAGVTQSPTHLIKTRGQQVTLRCSPISGHKSVSWYQQVLGQGPQFIFQYYEKEERGRGNFPDRFSARQFPNYSSELNVNALLLGDSALYLCASSQLILEGGAYEQYFGPGTRLTVT.

This rearrangement joins TRBV15 to TRBJ2-1; 8 bases agree with TRBD1. V trimming: 5 bases; J trimming: 8 bases; junction bases outside the gene matches: 11. In germline, CDR1 is LNHNV, CDR2 YYDKDF (reference sequence). The CDR3 contains 15 residues. The CDR3 bases are TGTGCCACCAGCGACTCGGCACAGGGGGGACATGAGCAGTTCTTC. Its protein product is CATSDSAQGGHEQFF.

This clone is a singleton in its sample. The rearrangement uses TRBV6-5 and TRBJ2-5; TRBD1 aligns across 9 bases. CDR3 length: 16 amino acids. Germline V gene lookup returns CDR1 MNHEY and CDR2 SVGAGI. The ends lost 0 bases at V and 1 base at J; junction bases unmatched: 3. The CDR3 DNA reads as TGTGCCAGCAGTTACTCAGGACAGGGGTCCCAAGAGACCCAGTACTTC. Translating it yields CASSYSGQGSQETQYF.

This sequence joins TRBV29-1 and TRBJ1-2; D not certain. The CDR3 loop spans 15 amino acids. Trimming left V 0 bases short and J 7 bases short, with 18 bases between. Germline CDR1 reads SQVTM; CDR2 reads ANQGSEA. The CDR3 loop is CSVEEFRRRGTGYTF. The CDR3 DNA follows: TGCAGCGTTGAAGAGTTTCGTCGGCGGGGTACTGGCTACACCTTC.

The chain carries TRBV7-9 and TRBJ2-7, with TRBD1 as a possible D gene (6 bases). CDR1 and CDR2 (germline): SEHNR, FQNEAQ (reference sequence). V shed 6 bases and J shed 3 bases, with 15 bases lying between them. The CDR3 has 14 amino acids. CDR3: CASSTAGTLYEQYF. The CDR3 nucleotides read TGTGCCAGCAGTACAGCCGGGACACTCTACGAGCAGTACTTC. The full variable domain, its missing parts supplied by reference TRBV7-9 and TRBJ2-7, is DTGVSQNPRHKITKRGQNVTFRCDPISEHNRLYWYRQTLGQGPEFLTYFQNEAQLEKSRLLSDRFSAERPKGSFSTLEIQRTEQGDSAMYLCASSTAGTLYEQYFGPGTRLTVT.

The rearrangement joins TRBV4-1 to TRBJ1-6; maybe TRBD1 (6 bases). This CDR3 region has 15 residues. The germline V and J ends were trimmed by 1 base and 5 bases, with 9 bases remaining between them. The germline V gene has CDR1 MGHRA and CDR2 YSYEKL. The CDR3 loop is CASSQGTENNSPLHF. The CDR3 nucleotides read TGCGCCAGCAGCCAAGGGACAGAAAATAATTCACCCCTCCACTTT.

This chain links TRBV15 with TRBJ1-5; the D is unclear. The V gene lost 5 bases and the J gene lost 0 bases, with 5 bases spanning the gap. Looked up from germline, CDR1 is LNHNV and CDR2 is YYDKDF (reference sequence). This CDR3 is built from 13 residues. CDR3 protein: CATSENSNQPQHF. CDR3 DNA: TGTGCCACCAGCGAGAATAGCAATCAGCCCCAGCATTTT.